The sequence of this T cell receptor (beta chain) was determined in a study of T cell responses to AZD1222 COVID-19 vaccine. Assay: immunoSEQ multiplex PCR; the TCRdb copy retains only in-frame clones and omits some. The data show 73,000 or so clones, roughly four fifths seen once. About this clone: Antigen: not known.

Study-wide points: Clonal diversity was possibly underestimated, and the donors were mostly white British, with more females.

Germline loops: CDR1 LGHDT, CDR2 YNNKEL (reference sequence). V lost 4 bases and J lost 6; bases outside the gene matches: 5. This CDR3 has 14 amino acids. This clonotype was obtained from an adult in good health. V usage is TRBV3-1 (or the pseudogene TRBV3-2) and J usage is TRBJ2-7, with 11 bases fitting TRBD1. The sample was peripheral blood, taken on day 0 of AZD1222 vaccination. This CDR3 is CASSPGQGVIEQYF. CDR3 in DNA: TGTGCCAGCAGCCCGGGACAGGGGGTTATCGAGCAGTACTTC.